These 29 T cell receptor beta chains share one sample of origin, sequenced in a study of T cell responses to AZD1222 COVID-19 vaccine. Repertoires were generated with immunoSEQ multiplex PCR, while TCRdb's copy carries only in-frame clones and drops some. The data show about 170,000 clones, around 94% seen once. The source material was peripheral blood, sampled on day 0 of AZD1222 vaccination. These receptors were collected from an adult in good health.

The V and J genes are TRBV19 and TRBJ2-2; D is perhaps TRBD2 (6 bases). The V gene lost 7 bases and the J gene lost 7 bases, with 16 bases spanning the gap. The CDR3 is 14 residues long. Looked up from germline, CDR1 is LNHDA and CDR2 is SQIVND (reference sequence). The CDR3 bases are TGTGCCAGTACCCCGACTAGATCCGGCGGGGAGCTGTTTTTT. Translation gives CASTPTRSGGELFF.

The chain carries TRBV4-1 and TRBJ1-5, with D possibly being TRBD1 (5 bases). V was clipped by 0 bases and J by 9 bases, with 9 bases between them. Germline CDR1 MGHRA, CDR2 YSYEKL. The CDR3 runs to 13 residues. CDR3 bases: TGCGCCAGCAGCCAAGACTCAGGGAGGCCCCAGCATTTT. Residues: CASSQDSGRPQHF.

In its sample, this clone was seen once. The CDR3 here is CASSPAGGYEQYF. CDR3 nucleotide sequence: TGCGCCAGCAGTCCCGCAGGTGGCTACGAGCAGTACTTC. The rearrangement joins TRBV5-1 to TRBJ2-7; unclear D gene. Between the trimmed V and J ends, which lost 5 bases and 3 bases, there was a span of 12 bases. CDR3 length: 13 amino acids. Looked up from germline, CDR1 is SGHRS and CDR2 is YFSETQ.

The chain links TRBV6-1 to TRBJ1-1; D is ambiguous. V shed 2 bases and J shed 8 bases, with 15 bases lying between them. Germline V lookup: CDR1 MNHNS, CDR2 SASEGT. This CDR3 has 14 amino acids. The CDR3 here is CASSEQAALTEAFF. The CDR3 bases are TGTGCCAGCAGTGAACAGGCCGCTCTTACAGAAGCTTTCTTT.

The J gene is TRBJ1-1, the V gene TRBV18; 9 nucleotides line up with TRBD1. The V gene end was trimmed by 6 bases and the J gene end by 4 bases; junction bases not matched to a gene: 3. Germline V lookup: CDR1 KGHSH, CDR2 LQKENI. This CDR3 has 13 residues. This chain's CDR3 is CASSGQGGTEAFF. The CDR3 DNA follows: TGTGCCAGCTCGGGACAGGGAGGCACTGAAGCTTTCTTT.

This chain links TRBV19 with TRBJ1-5; D is perhaps TRBD1 (6 bases). The CDR3 has 16 amino acids. Germline V gene data show CDR1 as LNHDA and CDR2 as SQIVND (reference sequence). Deletions cut 6 bases from V and 1 base from J, with 16 bases between. CDR3 protein: CASSEQGFRSNQPQHF. In nucleotides, the CDR3 is TGTGCCAGTAGCGAACAGGGTTTTCGGAGCAATCAGCCCCAGCATTTT.

The chain has TRBV19 and TRBJ1-5; 8 bases line up with TRBD1. The CDR3 loop spans 16 amino acids. Trimming removed 5 bases from V and 1 base from J; junction bases left unmatched: 7. CDR1 and CDR2 from the germline V gene are LNHDA and SQIVND (reference sequence). The CDR3 DNA is TGTGCCAGTAGTTGGACAGGGAGAGGAAGCAATCAGCCCCAGCATTTT. Protein sequence: CASSWTGRGSNQPQHF.

This chain uses TRBV6-5 with TRBJ2-2; TRBD1 agrees at 7 bases. The germline V gene has CDR1 MNHEY and CDR2 SVGAGI. There are 15 residues in the CDR3. The ends lost 2 bases at V and 5 bases at J; junction bases unmatched: 5. DNA of the CDR3: TGTGCCAGCAGTTACAACGACAGGGCTACCGGGGAGCTGTTTTTT. Its translation: CASSYNDRATGELFF.

The chain is built from TRBV4-2 and TRBJ2-7, with D perhaps TRBD1 (5 bases). CDR1 is LGHNA and CDR2 is YNFKEQ in the germline V gene. This CDR3 is 18 amino acids long. The V and J ends lost 0 bases and 4 bases respectively, with 22 bases between them. The CDR3 sequence is CASSQDSRLDKGVYEQYF. For the CDR3, the DNA is TGTGCCAGCAGCCAAGATTCACGCCTGGACAAAGGGGTTTACGAGCAGTACTTC.

This rearrangement joins TRBV5-1 to TRBJ2-1; D uncertain. Germline V gives CDR1 SGHRS, CDR2 YFSETQ. CDR3 length: 15 residues. V was cut by 4 bases and J by 0 bases, with 11 bases left in between. This CDR3 is CASSRDQSSYNEQFF. CDR3 DNA: TGCGCCAGCAGCCGTGACCAGAGCTCCTACAATGAGCAGTTCTTC.

This rearrangement joins TRBV11-2 to TRBJ1-1, with TRBD1 matching over 10 bases. Trimming at V came to 5 bases and at J to 5 bases, leaving 2 bases not matched to a gene. Germline CDR1 SGHAT, CDR2 FQNNGV. The CDR3 has 13 amino acids. DNA for the CDR3: TGTGCCAGCAGCCCGGACAGGGGGACTGAAGCTTTCTTT. This codes for CASSPDRGTEAFF.

The genes are TRBV5-1 and TRBJ1-1; D is ambiguous. Looked up from germline, CDR1 is SGHRS and CDR2 is YFSETQ. The CDR3 has 13 residues. The V end was cut by 3 bases, the J end by 1 base, with 7 bases between. In nucleotides, the CDR3 is TGCGCCAGCAGCTCAGGATCGAACACTGAAGCTTTCTTT. This encodes CASSSGSNTEAFF.

This chain connects TRBV11-1 to TRBJ2-7; D gene uncertain. Germline loops: CDR1 SGHAT, CDR2 FQDESV (reference sequence). Trimming removed 5 bases from V and 6 bases from J, with 11 bases in between. The CDR3 extends over 12 amino acids. CDR3 coding DNA: TGTGCCAGCAGCGGACCGGGCCCCGAGCAGTACTTC. Translation gives CASSGPGPEQYF.

There are a few counts of this clone. V and J are TRBV2 and TRBJ2-1; D is perhaps TRBD1 or TRBD2 (6 bases each). Trimming took 4 bases from V and 3 from J, leaving 16 bases between them. Germline V gives CDR1 SNHLY, CDR2 FYNNEI. CDR3 length equals 16 residues. The CDR3, as DNA: TGTGCCAGCAGTGGGCCGTGGGGGGCCGGCTACAATGAGCAGTTCTTC. It yields the protein CASSGPWGAGYNEQFF.

With respect to this clone: The identical CDR3 is also encoded by other nucleotide sequences in the sample. V gene TRBV3-1 (or the pseudogene TRBV3-2) combines with J gene TRBJ1-1; no firm D call. The CDR3 covers 11 residues. V lost 2 bases and J 5 bases, leaving 3 bases between the germline ends. CDR1 is LGHDT and CDR2 is YNNKEL in the germline V gene (reference sequence). The CDR3 spells CASSQFTEAFF. CDR3 sequence (DNA): TGTGCCAGCAGCCAATTTACTGAAGCTTTCTTT.

The V and J genes are TRBV28 and TRBJ1-1, with TRBD1 matching over 8 bases. The CDR3 runs to 15 residues. J lost 3 bases, V lost 7 bases, and 10 bases had no gene match. CDR1 and CDR2 (germline): MDHEN, SYDVKM. This CDR3 is CASNTGGNWYTEAFF. The DNA for the CDR3 is TGTGCCAGCAACACAGGGGGGAACTGGTACACTGAAGCTTTCTTT.

The V gene is TRBV14, the J gene TRBJ1-1, with D possibly being TRBD1 (6 bases). Trimming took 6 bases from V and 9 from J, leaving 17 bases between them. Germline lookup yields CDR1 SGHDN and CDR2 FVKESK. The CDR3 sequence is 13 residues long. Here the CDR3 DNA reads TGTGCCAGCAGTCCACTTCCGGGACAAAAAGCTTTCTTT. Its protein product is CASSPLPGQKAFF. Together with reference TRBV14 and TRBJ1-1, the CDR3 gives the full variable domain: EAGVTQFPSHSVIEKGQTVTLRCDPISGHDNLYWYRRVMGKEIKFLLHFVKESKQDESGMPNNRFLAERTGGTYSTLKVQPAELEDSGVYFCASSPLPGQKAFFGQGTRLTVV.

The chain combines TRBV4-2 with TRBJ1-1; D is undetermined. Per the germline V gene, CDR1 is LGHNA and CDR2 is YNFKEQ. The CDR3 spans 16 residues. Trimming removed 3 bases from V and 1 base from J, with 15 bases in between. CDR3 DNA sequence: TGTGCCAGCAGCCACGTCCAACTGTCAGCGAACACTGAAGCTTTCTTT. Protein product: CASSHVQLSANTEAFF.

The gene calls are TRBV10-3 and TRBJ2-1, with unresolved D. Between the trimmed V and J ends, which lost 10 bases and 4 bases, there was a span of 14 bases. In germline, CDR1 is ENHRY, CDR2 SYGVKD. The CDR3 is 13 amino acids. The CDR3 nucleotides are TGTGCCACCGGCCCCGCGGATTACAATGAGCAGTTCTTC. This codes for CATGPADYNEQFF.

V is TRBV4-2 and J is TRBJ1-6; perhaps TRBD1 as D (6 bases). Looked up from germline, CDR1 is LGHNA and CDR2 is YNFKEQ. V lost 0 bases, J lost 10 bases, and 19 bases lay in between. CDR3 length: 17 residues. CDR3 sequence (DNA): TGTGCCAGCAGCCAAGAGAGTTTACAGGGAAGGTGGTCACCCCTCCACTTT. Its translation: CASSQESLQGRWSPLHF.

This chain connects TRBV6-5 to TRBJ2-7, with D maybe TRBD1 (6 bases). The CDR3 extends over 13 amino acids. The ends were cut back, 8 bases at V and 4 bases at J, with 15 bases in the middle. Per germline, CDR1 MNHEY and CDR2 SVGAGI. The CDR3 loop reads CASEQGNGYEQYF. CDR3 in DNA: TGTGCCAGCGAACAGGGAAACGGTTACGAGCAGTACTTC.

Within the sample, this clone is medium-sized. The rearrangement joins TRBV7-8 to TRBJ2-7; TRBD1 matches at 8 bases. Trimming took 5 bases from V and 1 from J; bases not matched to a gene: 7. This CDR3 has 15 amino acids. CDR1 is SGHVS and CDR2 is FQNEAQ in the germline V gene. The DNA for the CDR3 is TGTGCCAGCAGCCAACGACAGGGGCCGTCCTACGAGCAGTACTTC. Protein sequence: CASSQRQGPSYEQYF. Full variable domain (outside the CDR3, taken from reference TRBV7-8 and TRBJ2-7): GAGVSQSPRYKVAKRGQDVALRCDPISGHVSLFWYQQALGQGPEFLTYFQNEAQLDKSGLPSDRFFAERPEGSVSTLKIQRTQQEDSAVYLCASSQRQGPSYEQYFGPGTRLTVT.

There are a few counts of this clone. This chain connects TRBV10-3 to TRBJ1-2, with D perhaps TRBD1 (5 bases). The CDR3 covers 15 residues. Germline CDR1 ENHRY, CDR2 SYGVKD. V was pared by 2 bases and J by 3 bases, with 13 bases between. This CDR3 reads CAISEGKGRDYGYTF. CDR3 DNA sequence: TGTGCCATCAGTGAGGGGAAGGGGCGAGACTATGGCTACACCTTC.

The V call is TRBV13, the J call TRBJ2-3; 11 nucleotides line up with TRBD2. The CDR3 contains 14 residues. Trimming removed 4 bases from V and 13 bases from J; junction bases left unmatched: 10. Germline assignment: CDR1 PRHDT and CDR2 FYEKMQ (reference sequence). This CDR3 is CASSYGTSGTKEYF. CDR3 nucleotides: TGTGCCAGCAGCTACGGGACTAGCGGAACGAAGGAGTATTTT.

The V and J genes are TRBV5-1 and TRBJ2-7; D is possibly TRBD1 (6 bases). The CDR3 spans 16 residues. Germline V gene sequence: CDR1 SGHRS, CDR2 YFSETQ. V was cut by 0 bases and J by 0 bases, with 13 bases left in between. The CDR3 nucleotides are TGCGCCAGCAGCTTGGAGGCAGGGGCCAGCTCCTACGAGCAGTACTTC. Translated, it gives CASSLEAGASSYEQYF.

The V and J genes are TRBV6-5 and TRBJ2-1; D unclear. From germline, CDR1 is MNHEY and CDR2 SVGAGI. V gave up 5 bases and J gave up 3 bases, with 8 bases separating them. There are 13 residues in the CDR3. CDR3 DNA sequence: TGTGCCAGCAGTCCTCTAGACTACAATGAGCAGTTCTTC. Its translation is CASSPLDYNEQFF.

The J gene is TRBJ1-1, the V gene TRBV7-9; D is unclear. Germline V gene data show CDR1 as SEHNR and CDR2 as FQNEAQ (reference sequence). This CDR3 contains 14 residues. V lost 5 bases, J lost 0 bases, and 10 bases lay in between. CDR3 in amino acids: CASSNRAVNTEAFF. The CDR3 nucleotides are TGTGCCAGCAGCAATCGGGCCGTGAACACTGAAGCTTTCTTT.

The chain links TRBV6-5 to TRBJ2-1, with TRBD2 identical over 13 bases. V lost 6 bases to trimming and J lost 4 bases; unmatched junction nucleotides: 3. Germline V gene sequence: CDR1 MNHEY, CDR2 SVGAGI. CDR3 length: 15 amino acids. As DNA, the CDR3 is TGTGCCAGCAGCCCGGGACTAGCGGGGTACAATGAGCAGTTCTTC. It specifies CASSPGLAGYNEQFF.

This chain connects TRBV4-2 to TRBJ2-3; D is unresolved. Trimming shortened V by 0 bases and J by 6 bases, and 7 bases separated the two germline ends. This CDR3 is 13 amino acids long. Germline CDR1 reads LGHNA; CDR2 reads YNFKEQ. CDR3 in amino acids: CASSQDLQDTQYF. The CDR3 nucleotides are TGTGCCAGCAGCCAAGATCTTCAGGATACGCAGTATTTT.